This TCR beta chain was profiled in a study of regulatory T cells in long-lasting Graves disease. The sample's time point: newly diagnosed GD, antithyroid drugs for less than 3 months. Generation of the TCR library employed RNA extracted from PBMCs. The authors built TCR beta libraries using iRepertoire HTBI primers and Arm-PCR of CDR3 regions. Study processing details: From all samples, identification returned 11 to 15 TRBJ and about 63 TRBV segments. TCRdb re-called the multiplex PCR reads through MiXCR, storing one row per CDR3 protein. In this record, the V and J calls reflect TCRdb's handling and not the investigators' own analysis. Of 450,000 to 650,000 distinct CDR3 sequences listed, 16% are singletons. The CDR3 extends over 13 amino acids. The germline V gene encodes CDR1 LGHNT and CDR2 FRNRAP. The ends were cut back, 1 base at V and 3 bases at J, with 6 bases in the middle. The data were also submitted as part of a second study, on T cells in Graves' hyperthyroidism and ophthalmopathy.

This chain uses TRBV12-5 with TRBJ2-5, with TRBD2 as a possible D gene (5 bases). The material was peripheral blood mononuclear cells (PBMCs), obtained at new diagnosis, from a patient treated with antithyroid drugs. This clonotype was sampled from a woman aged 40-60 years with Graves disease. The CDR3: CASGLGLKETQYF. The CDR3, as DNA: TGTGCTAGTGGTTTGGGACTAAAAGAGACCCAGTACTTC.